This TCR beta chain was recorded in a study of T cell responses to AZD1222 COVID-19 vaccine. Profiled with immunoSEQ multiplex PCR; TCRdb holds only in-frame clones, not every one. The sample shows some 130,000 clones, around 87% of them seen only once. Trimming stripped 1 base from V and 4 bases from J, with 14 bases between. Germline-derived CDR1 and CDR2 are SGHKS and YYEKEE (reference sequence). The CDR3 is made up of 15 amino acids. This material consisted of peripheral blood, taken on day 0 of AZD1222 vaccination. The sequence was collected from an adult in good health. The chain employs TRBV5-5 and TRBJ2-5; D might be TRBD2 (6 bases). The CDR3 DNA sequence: TGTGCCAGCAGCTTGTTTCGGGACTCAGGAGAGACCCAGTACTTC. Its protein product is CASSLFRDSGETQYF. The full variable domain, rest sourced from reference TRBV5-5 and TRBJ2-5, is DAGVTQSPTHLIKTRGQQVTLRCSPISGHKSVSWYQQVLGQGPQFIFQYYEKEERGRGNFPDRFSARQFPNYSSELNVNALLLGDSALYLCASSLFRDSGETQYFGPGTRLLVL.